This record concerns one T cell receptor beta chain sequence. Its antigen is not known. The sample is drawn from a study of shared clonotypes between healthy human individuals. Study summary: Contributing individuals were a couple of females and a few males aged 18 to 49. Findings and limits, study-wide: Expectations were that clonotype sharing among donors would be affected by sequencing depth. Shared across a few donors were around 5% of the naive CD4 clonotypes.

Sequenced by immunoSEQ multiplex PCR; TCRdb stores in-frame clones only, minus some. The sample lists approximately 2,000,000 clones, around 90% seen once, with more than 0.35% in the top ten. V lost 3 bases and J lost 11; bases outside the gene matches: 13. Germline V gene data show CDR1 as SGDLS and CDR2 as YYNGEE. This CDR3 spans 15 amino acids. Recent vaccinations or acute infections were absent in the healthy HIV-negative adult donors. This TCR was recovered from a man between 18 and 35 years old in good health. Some clones in this sample may be carry-over from other donors' samples. The genes are TRBV9 and TRBJ1-1; 10 bases fit TRBD1. Sequenced: naive CD4+ T cells from PBMCs. As to subset: CD45RA+ positively selected. The CDR3, as DNA: TGTGCCAGCAGCGAGGGCCGGGACAGGGGCCTTGAGGCTTTCTTT. This gives the protein CASSEGRDRGLEAFF. Complete variable domain (other parts from reference TRBV9 and TRBJ1-1): DSGVTQTPKHLITATGQRVTLRCSPRSGDLSVYWYQQSLDQGLQFLIQYYNGEERAKGNILERFSAQQFPDLHSELNLSSLELGDSALYFCASSEGRDRGLEAFFGQGTRLTVV.